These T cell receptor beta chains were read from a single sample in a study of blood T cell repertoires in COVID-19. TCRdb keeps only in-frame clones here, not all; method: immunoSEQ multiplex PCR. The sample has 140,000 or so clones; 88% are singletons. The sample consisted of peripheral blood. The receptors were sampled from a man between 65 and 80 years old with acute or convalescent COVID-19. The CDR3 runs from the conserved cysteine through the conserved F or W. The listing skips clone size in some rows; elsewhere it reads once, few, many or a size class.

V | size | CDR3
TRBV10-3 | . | CAIATGGGSYEQYF
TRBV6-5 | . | CASNLQGAFTEAFF
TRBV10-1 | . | CASSEGAAGGGYTF
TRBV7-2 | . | CASSLAQASGYTF
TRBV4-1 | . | CASSHHRGLSEKLFF
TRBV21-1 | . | CASKGVVTGGNSPLHF
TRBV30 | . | CAWSRDNKNIQYF
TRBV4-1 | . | CASSQYQGGSMDYTF
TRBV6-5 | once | CASSYQFSSTDTQYF
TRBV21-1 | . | CASSKGDTPQGETQYF
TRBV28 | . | CASSTPFGGAQETQYF
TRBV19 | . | CASSIRRSEGYEQYF
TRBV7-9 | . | CASSLGMGTVETQYF
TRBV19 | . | CASHSRGALGNQPQHF
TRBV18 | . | CASSPIPDSQETQYF
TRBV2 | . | CASRLQAFNTEAFF
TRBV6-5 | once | CASSILAGGTDTQYF